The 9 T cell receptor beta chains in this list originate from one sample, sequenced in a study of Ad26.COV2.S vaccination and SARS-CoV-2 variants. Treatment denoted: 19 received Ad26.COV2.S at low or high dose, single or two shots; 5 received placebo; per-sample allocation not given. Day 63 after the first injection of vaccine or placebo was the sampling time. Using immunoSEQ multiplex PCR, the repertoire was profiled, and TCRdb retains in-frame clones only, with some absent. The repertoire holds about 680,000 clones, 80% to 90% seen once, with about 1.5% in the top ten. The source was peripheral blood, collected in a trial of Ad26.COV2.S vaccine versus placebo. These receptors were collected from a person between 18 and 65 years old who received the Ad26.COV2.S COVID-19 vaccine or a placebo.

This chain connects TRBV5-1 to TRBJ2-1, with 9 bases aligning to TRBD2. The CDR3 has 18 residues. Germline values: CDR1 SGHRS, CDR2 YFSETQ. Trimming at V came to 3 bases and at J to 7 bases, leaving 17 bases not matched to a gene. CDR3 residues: CASSSGQLAGVGKNEQFF. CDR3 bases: TGCGCCAGCAGCTCGGGACAGTTAGCGGGAGTGGGGAAAAATGAGCAGTTCTTC. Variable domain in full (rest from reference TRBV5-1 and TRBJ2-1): KAGVTQTPRYLIKTRGQQVTLSCSPISGHRSVSWYQQTPGQGLQFLFEYFSETQRNKGNFPGRFSGRQFSNSRSEMNVSTLELGDSALYLCASSSGQLAGVGKNEQFFGPGTRLTVL.

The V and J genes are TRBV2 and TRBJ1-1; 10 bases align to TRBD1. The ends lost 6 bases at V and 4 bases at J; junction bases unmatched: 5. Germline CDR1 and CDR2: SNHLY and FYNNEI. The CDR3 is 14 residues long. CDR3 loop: CASRTGGIGTEAFF. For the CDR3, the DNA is TGTGCCAGCAGGACAGGGGGCATCGGCACTGAAGCTTTCTTT.

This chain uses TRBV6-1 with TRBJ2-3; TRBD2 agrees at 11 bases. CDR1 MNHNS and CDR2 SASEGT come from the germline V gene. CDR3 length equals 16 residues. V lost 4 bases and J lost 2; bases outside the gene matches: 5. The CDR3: CASSGRLAGITDTQYF. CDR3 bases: TGTGCCAGCAGTGGAAGACTAGCGGGGATCACAGATACGCAGTATTTT.

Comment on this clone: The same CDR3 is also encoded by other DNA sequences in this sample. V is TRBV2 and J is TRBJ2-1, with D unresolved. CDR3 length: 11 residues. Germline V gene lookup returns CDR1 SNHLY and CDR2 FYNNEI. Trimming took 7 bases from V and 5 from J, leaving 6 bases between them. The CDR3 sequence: CASTANNEQFF. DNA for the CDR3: TGTGCCAGCACGGCGAACAATGAGCAGTTCTTC.

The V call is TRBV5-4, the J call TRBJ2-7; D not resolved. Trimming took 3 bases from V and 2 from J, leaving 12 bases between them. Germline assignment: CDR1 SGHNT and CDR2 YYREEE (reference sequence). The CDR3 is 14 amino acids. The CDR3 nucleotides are TGTGCCAGCAGCTCTTCTAGTGGGGCCTACGAGCAGTACTTC. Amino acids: CASSSSSGAYEQYF.

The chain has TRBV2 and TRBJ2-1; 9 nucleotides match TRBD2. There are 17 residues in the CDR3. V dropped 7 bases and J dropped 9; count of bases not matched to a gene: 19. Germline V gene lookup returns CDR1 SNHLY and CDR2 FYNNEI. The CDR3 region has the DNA TGTGCCAGCACTACCTTGGATAGCGGGAGAGGTAACGGTGAGCAGTTCTTC. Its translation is CASTTLDSGRGNGEQFF.

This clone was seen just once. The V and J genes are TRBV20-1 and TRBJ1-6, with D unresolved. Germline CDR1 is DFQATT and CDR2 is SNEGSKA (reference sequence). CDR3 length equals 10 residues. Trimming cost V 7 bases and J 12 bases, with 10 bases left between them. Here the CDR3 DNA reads TGCAGTGTTAGGGCTGAACCCCTCCACTTT. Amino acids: CSVRAEPLHF.

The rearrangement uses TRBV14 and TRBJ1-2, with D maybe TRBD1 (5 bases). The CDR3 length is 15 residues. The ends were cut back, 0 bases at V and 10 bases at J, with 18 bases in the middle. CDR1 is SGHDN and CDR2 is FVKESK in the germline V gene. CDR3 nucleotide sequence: TGTGCCAGCAGCCAAGATGTGGGCAGGGCCGTGGACTACACCTTC. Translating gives CASSQDVGRAVDYTF.

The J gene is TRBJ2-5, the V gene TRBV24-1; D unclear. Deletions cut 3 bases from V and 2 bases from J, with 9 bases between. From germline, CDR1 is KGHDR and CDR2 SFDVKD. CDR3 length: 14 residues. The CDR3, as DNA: TGTGCCACCAGTGATGGTGCTAGACAAGAGACCCAGTACTTC. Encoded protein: CATSDGARQETQYF.